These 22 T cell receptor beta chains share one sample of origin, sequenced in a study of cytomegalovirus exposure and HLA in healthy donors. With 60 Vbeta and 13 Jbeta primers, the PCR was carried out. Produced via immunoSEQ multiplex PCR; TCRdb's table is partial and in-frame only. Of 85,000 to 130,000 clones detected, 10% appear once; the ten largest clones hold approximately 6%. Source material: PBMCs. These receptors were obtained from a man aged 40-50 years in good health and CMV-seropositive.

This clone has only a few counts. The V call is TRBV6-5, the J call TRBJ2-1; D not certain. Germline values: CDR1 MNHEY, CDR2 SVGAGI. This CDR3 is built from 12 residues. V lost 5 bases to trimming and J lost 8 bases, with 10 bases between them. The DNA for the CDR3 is TGTGCCAGCAGTCTGACAAGTCATGAGCAGTTCTTC. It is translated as CASSLTSHEQFF.

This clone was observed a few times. The CDR3 DNA follows: TGTGCCACCAGCAGAGACCCCGGACAGCAAGAGACCCAGTACTTC. Translating it yields CATSRDPGQQETQYF. The chain has TRBV15 and TRBJ2-5, with a weak D call TRBD1 (6 bases). Germline V gives CDR1 LNHNV, CDR2 YYDKDF (reference sequence). V lost 0 bases and J lost 2, with 10 bases in between. This CDR3 has 15 amino acids.

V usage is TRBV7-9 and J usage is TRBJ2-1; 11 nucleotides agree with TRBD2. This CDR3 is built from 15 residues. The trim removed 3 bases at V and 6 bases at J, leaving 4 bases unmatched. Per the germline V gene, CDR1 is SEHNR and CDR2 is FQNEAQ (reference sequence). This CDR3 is CASSLTGTSGNEQFF. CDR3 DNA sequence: TGTGCCAGCAGCTTGACCGGGACTAGCGGCAATGAGCAGTTCTTC.

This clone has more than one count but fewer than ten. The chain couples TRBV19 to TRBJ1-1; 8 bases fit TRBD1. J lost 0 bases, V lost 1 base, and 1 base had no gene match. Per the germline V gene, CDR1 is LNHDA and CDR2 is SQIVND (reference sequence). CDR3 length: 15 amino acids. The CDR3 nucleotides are TGTGCCAGTAGTATAGGGACAGGGATGAACACTGAAGCTTTCTTT. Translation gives CASSIGTGMNTEAFF.

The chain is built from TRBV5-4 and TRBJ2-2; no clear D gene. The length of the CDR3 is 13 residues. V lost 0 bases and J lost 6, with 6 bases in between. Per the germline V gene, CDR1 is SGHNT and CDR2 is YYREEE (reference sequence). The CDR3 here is CASSLVSPGELFF. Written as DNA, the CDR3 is TGTGCCAGCAGCTTGGTTAGTCCCGGGGAGCTGTTTTTT.

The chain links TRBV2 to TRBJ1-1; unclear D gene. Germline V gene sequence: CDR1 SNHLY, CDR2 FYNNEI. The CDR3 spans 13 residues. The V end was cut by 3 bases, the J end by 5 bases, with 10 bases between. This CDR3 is CASSEGRGTEAFF. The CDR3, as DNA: TGTGCCAGCAGTGAGGGTCGGGGAACTGAAGCTTTCTTT.

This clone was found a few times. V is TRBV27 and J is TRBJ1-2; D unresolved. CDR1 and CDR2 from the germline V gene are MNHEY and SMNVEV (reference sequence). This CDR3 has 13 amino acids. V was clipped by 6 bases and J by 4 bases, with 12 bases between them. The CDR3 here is CASSPSVSYGYTF. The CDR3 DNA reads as TGTGCCAGCAGCCCTAGTGTCAGCTATGGCTACACCTTC.

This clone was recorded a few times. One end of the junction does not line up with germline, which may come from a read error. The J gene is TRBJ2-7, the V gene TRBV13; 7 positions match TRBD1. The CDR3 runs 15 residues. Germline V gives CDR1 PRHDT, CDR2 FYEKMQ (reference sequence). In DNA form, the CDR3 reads TGTGCCAGCAGCTCTGGACAGGCCAGCTCCTACGAGCAATACTTC. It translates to CASSSGQASSYEQYF.

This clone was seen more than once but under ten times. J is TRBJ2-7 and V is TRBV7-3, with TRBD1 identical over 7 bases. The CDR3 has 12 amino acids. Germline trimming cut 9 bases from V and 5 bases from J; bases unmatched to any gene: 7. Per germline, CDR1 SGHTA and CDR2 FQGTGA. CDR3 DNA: TGTGCCAGGGACAGGTGCCACCACGAGCAGTACTTC. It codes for CARDRCHHEQYF.

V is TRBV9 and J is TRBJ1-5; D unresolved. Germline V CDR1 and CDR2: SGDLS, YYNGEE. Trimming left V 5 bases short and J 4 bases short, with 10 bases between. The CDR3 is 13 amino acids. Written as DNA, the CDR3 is TGTGCCAGCAGTCTAGCCCCGAATCAGCCCCAGCATTTT. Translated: CASSLAPNQPQHF.

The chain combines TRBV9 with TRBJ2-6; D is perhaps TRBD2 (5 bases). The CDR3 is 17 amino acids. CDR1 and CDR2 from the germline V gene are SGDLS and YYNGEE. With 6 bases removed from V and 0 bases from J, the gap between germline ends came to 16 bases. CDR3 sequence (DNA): TGTGCCAGCACCCCCGAGGGTAGAGGCTCTGGGGCCAACGTCCTGACTTTC. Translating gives CASTPEGRGSGANVLTF.

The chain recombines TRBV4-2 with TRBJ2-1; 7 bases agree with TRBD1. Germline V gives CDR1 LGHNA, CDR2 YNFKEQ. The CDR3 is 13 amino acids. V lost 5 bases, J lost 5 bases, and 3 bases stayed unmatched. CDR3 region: CASSFDRDNEQFF. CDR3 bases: TGTGCCAGCAGCTTTGACAGGGACAATGAGCAGTTCTTC.

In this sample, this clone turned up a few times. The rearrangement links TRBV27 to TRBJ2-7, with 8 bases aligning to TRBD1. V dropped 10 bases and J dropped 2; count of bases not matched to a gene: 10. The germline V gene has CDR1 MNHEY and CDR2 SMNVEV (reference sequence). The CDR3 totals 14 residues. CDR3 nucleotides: TGTGCCACCCGAGAACCGGGACAGGCCTACGAGCAGTACTTC. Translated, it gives CATREPGQAYEQYF.

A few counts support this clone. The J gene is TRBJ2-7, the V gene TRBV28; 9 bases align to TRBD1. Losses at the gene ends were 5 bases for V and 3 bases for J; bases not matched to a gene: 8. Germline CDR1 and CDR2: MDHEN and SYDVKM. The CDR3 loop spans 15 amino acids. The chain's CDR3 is CASSGRDRVVYEQYF. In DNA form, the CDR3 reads TGTGCCAGCAGTGGAAGGGACAGGGTCGTCTACGAGCAGTACTTC.

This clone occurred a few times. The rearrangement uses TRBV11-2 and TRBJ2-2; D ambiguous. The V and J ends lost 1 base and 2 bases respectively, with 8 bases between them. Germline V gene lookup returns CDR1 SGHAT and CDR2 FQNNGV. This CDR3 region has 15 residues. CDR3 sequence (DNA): TGTGCCAGCAGCTTAGTACTAACTAACACCGGGGAGCTGTTTTTT. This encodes CASSLVLTNTGELFF.

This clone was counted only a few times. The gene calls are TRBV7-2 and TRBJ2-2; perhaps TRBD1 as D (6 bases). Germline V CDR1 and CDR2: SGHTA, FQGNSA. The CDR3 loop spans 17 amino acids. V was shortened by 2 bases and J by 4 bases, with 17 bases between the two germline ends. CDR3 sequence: CASSLTNRVFGTGELFF. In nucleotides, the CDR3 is TGTGCCAGCAGCTTAACGAACAGGGTCTTCGGCACCGGGGAGCTGTTTTTT.

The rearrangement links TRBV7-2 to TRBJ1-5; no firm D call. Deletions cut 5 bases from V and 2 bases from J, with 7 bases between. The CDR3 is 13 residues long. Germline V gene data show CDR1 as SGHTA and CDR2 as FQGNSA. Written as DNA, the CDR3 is TGTGCCAGCAGCCTAAAAGGCAATCAGCCCCAGCATTTT. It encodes CASSLKGNQPQHF. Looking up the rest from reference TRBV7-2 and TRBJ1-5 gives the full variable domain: GAGVSQSPSNKVTEKGKDVELRCDPISGHTALYWYRQSLGQGLEFLIYFQGNSAPDKSGLPSDRFSAERTGGSVSTLTIQRTQQEDSAVYLCASSLKGNQPQHFGDGTRLSIL.

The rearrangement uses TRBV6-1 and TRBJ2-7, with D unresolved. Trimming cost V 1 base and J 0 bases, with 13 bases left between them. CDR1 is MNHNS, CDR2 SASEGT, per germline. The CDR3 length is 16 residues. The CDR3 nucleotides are TGTGCCAGCAGTGAAGAGGCGGCAGCGAGCTCCTACGAGCAGTACTTC. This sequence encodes CASSEEAAASSYEQYF.

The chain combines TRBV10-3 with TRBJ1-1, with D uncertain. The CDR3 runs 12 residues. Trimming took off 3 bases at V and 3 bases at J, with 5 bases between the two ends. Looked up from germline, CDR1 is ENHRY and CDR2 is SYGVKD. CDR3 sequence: CAISDPDTEAFF. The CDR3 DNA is TGTGCCATCAGTGACCCCGACACTGAAGCTTTCTTT.

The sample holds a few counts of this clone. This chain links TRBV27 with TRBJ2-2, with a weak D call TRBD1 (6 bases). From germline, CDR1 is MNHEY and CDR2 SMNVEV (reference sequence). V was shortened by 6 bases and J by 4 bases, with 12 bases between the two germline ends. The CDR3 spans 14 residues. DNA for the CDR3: TGTGCCAGCAGGGTACAGGGCTTCACCGGGGAGCTGTTTTTT. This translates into CASRVQGFTGELFF.

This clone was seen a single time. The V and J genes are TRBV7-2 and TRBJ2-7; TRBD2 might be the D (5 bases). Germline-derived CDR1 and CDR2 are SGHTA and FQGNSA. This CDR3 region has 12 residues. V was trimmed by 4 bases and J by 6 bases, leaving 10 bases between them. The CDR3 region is CASSSTTTEQYF. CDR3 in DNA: TGTGCCAGCAGCTCGACGACTACCGAGCAGTACTTC.

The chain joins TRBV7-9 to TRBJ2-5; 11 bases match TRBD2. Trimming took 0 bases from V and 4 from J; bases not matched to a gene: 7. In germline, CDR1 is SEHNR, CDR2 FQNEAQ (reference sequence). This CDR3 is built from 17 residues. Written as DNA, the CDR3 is TGTGCCAGCAGCTTAGCGGTACTAGCGGGAGAGGGAGAGACCCAGTACTTC. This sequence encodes CASSLAVLAGEGETQYF. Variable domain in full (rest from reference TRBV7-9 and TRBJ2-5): DTGVSQNPRHKITKRGQNVTFRCDPISEHNRLYWYRQTLGQGPEFLTYFQNEAQLEKSRLLSDRFSAERPKGSFSTLEIQRTEQGDSAMYLCASSLAVLAGEGETQYFGPGTRLLVL.